This entry is about one TCR beta chain. What it recognizes is unknown. Naive CD8 cells lacked CD45RO, underwent positive selection for CCR7 and left out terminally differentiated effector memory CD45RA+ cells. This sample is part of a study of shared clonotypes between healthy human individuals. Study-wide results and caveats: There were few donors, and this limited the genetic and exposure-history diversity represented.

Clones were sequenced by immunoSEQ multiplex PCR, and TCRdb holds only the in-frame ones, with some missing. Altogether about 820,000 clones are present, 80% to 95% being singletons, with the ten largest covering less than 25%. The CDR3 has 15 residues. The J segment lost 1 base and the V segment lost 2 bases, leaving 3 bases of the junction unmatched. Germline V CDR1 and CDR2: SGHDN, FVKESK. The gene calls are TRBV14 and TRBJ1-1; TRBD1 agrees at 8 bases. The clonotype originates from a man aged 25-40 years in good health. Sequenced material: naive CD8+ T cells sorted from blood. The CDR3 is CASSQIGQGNTEAFF. In DNA form, the CDR3 reads TGTGCCAGCAGCCAAATCGGACAGGGGAACACTGAAGCTTTCTTT.